Listed here is a single T cell receptor (beta chain). The sample is drawn from a study of blood T cell repertoires in COVID-19. Study-level background: The United States, Italy and Spain were the sources of the acute and convalescent COVID-19 samples. T cells, B-cell-depleted T cells, or PBMCs supplied cDNA or gDNA.

Produced via immunoSEQ multiplex PCR; TCRdb's table is partial and in-frame only. The sample lists hundreds of thousands of clones; around nine tenths were seen once. The sequence was obtained from a man in his forties with acute or convalescent COVID-19. The sample consisted of peripheral blood.

The CDR3: CASSLVGTGVSKNIQYF. The CDR3 DNA sequence: TGTGCCAGCAGCTTAGTCGGGACAGGGGTGTCCAAAAACATTCAGTACTTC. This chain uses TRBV5-4 with TRBJ2-4; 10 bases agree with TRBD1. The CDR3 runs 17 residues. V lost 2 bases to trimming and J lost 2 bases; unmatched junction nucleotides: 7. CDR1 and CDR2 (germline): SGHNT, YYREEE (reference sequence).